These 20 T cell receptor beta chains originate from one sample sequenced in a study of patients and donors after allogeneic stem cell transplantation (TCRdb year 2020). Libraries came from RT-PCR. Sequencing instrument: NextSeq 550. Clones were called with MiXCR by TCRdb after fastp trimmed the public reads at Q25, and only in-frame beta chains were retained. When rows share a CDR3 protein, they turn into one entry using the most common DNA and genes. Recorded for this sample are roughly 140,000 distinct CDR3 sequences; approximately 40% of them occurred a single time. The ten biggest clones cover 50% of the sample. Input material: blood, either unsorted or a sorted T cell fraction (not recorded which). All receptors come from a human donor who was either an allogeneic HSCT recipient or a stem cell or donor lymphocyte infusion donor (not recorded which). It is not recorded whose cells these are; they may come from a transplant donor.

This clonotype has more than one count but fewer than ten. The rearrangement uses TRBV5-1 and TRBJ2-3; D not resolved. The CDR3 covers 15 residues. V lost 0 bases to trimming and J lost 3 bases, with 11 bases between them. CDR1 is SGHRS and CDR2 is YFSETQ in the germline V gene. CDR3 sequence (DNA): TGCGCCAGCAGCTTGGAGGGCAGGCCTACAGATACGCAGTATTTT. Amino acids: CASSLEGRPTDTQYF. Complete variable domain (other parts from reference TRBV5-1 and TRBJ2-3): KAGVTQTPRYLIKTRGQQVTLSCSPISGHRSVSWYQQTPGQGLQFLFEYFSETQRNKGNFPGRFSGRQFSNSRSEMNVSTLELGDSALYLCASSLEGRPTDTQYFGPGTRLTVL.

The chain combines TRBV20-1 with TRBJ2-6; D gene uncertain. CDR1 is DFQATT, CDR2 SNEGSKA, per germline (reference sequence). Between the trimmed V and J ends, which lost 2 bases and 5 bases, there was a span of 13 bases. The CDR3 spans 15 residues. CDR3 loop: CSARPFPLRANVLTF. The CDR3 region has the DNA TGCAGTGCTAGACCCTTCCCCCTGAGGGCCAACGTCCTGACTTTC.

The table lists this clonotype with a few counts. CDR3 DNA: TGTGCCAGCAGCCGCGGGACAGTTTATAGCAATCAGCCCCAGCATTTT. It yields the protein CASSRGTVYSNQPQHF. V and J are TRBV12-3 or TRBV12-4 and TRBJ1-5; 7 nucleotides line up with TRBD1. The V segment lost 6 bases and the J segment 0 bases; nucleotides outside the gene matches: 8. The CDR3 totals 16 residues.

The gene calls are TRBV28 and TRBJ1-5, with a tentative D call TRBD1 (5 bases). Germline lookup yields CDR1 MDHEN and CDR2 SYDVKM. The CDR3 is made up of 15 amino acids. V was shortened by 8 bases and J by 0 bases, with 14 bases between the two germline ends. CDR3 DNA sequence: TGTGCCAGCGGCGTGGGGCGGAGTAGCAATCAGCCCCAGCATTTT. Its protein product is CASGVGRSSNQPQHF.

Written as DNA, the CDR3 is TGTGCCAGCAGCCATTCGTTGGGGGCCTACAATGAGCAGTTCTTC. Encoded protein: CASSHSLGAYNEQFF. The V and J genes are TRBV7-8 and TRBJ2-1; D tentatively fits TRBD1 or TRBD2 (5 bases each). Germline CDR1 and CDR2: SGHVS and FQNEAQ. Trimming cost V 5 bases and J 2 bases, with 13 bases left between them. The CDR3 has 15 residues.

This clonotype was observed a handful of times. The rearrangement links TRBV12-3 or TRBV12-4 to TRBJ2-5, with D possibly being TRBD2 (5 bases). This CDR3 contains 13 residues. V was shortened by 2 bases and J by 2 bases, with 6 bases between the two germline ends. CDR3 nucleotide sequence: TGTGCCAGCAGTTTACCGGGACAAGAGACCCAGTACTTC. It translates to CASSLPGQETQYF.

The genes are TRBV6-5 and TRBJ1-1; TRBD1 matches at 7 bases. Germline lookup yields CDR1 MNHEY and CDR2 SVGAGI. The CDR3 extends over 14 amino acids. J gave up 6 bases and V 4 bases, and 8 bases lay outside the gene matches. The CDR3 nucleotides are TGTGCCAGCAGTTCAAGGGCCACAGGGGCTGAAGCTTTCTTT. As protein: CASSSRATGAEAFF.

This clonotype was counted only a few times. As DNA, the CDR3 is TGTGCCAGCTCACCGCAGCAAGAGACCCAGTACTTC. Translating gives CASSPQQETQYF. The chain is built from TRBV18 and TRBJ2-5; no clear D. The CDR3 runs to 12 residues. Trimming stripped 3 bases from V and 2 bases from J, with 4 bases between. Germline V gene lookup returns CDR1 KGHSH and CDR2 LQKENI.

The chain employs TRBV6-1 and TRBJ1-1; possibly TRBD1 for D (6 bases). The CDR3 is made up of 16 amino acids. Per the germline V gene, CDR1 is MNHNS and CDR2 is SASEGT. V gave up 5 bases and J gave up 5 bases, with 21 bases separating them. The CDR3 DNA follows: TGTGCCAGCAGTCCTCCGGGGGGCGGGATGAGGACTGAAGCTTTCTTT. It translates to CASSPPGGGMRTEAFF.

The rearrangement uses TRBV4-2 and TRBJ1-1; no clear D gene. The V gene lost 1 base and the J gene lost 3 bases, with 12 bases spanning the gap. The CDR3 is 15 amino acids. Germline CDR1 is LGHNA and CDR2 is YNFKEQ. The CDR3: CASSQVGGWDTEAFF. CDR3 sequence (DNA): TGTGCCAGCAGCCAAGTGGGCGGTTGGGACACTGAAGCTTTCTTT.

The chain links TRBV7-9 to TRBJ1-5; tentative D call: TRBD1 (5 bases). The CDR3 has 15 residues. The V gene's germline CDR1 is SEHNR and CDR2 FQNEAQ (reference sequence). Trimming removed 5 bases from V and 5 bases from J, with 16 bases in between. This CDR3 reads CASSPSGGLHQPQHF. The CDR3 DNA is TGTGCCAGCAGCCCCAGTGGGGGACTTCATCAGCCCCAGCATTTT. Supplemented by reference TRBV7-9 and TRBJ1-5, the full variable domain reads DTGVSQNPRHKITKRGQNVTFRCDPISEHNRLYWYRQTLGQGPEFLTYFQNEAQLEKSRLLSDRFSAERPKGSFSTLEIQRTEQGDSAMYLCASSPSGGLHQPQHFGDGTRLSIL.

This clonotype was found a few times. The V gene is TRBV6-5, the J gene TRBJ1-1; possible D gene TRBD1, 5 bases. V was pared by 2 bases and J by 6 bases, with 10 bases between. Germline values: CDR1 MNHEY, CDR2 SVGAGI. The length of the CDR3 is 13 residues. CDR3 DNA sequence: TGTGCCAGCAGTTACGGGGGGGGTTCTGAAGCTTTCTTT. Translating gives CASSYGGGSEAFF.

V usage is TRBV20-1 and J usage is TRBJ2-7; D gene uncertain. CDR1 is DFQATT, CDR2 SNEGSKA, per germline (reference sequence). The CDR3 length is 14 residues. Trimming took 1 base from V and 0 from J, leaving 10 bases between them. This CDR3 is CSARVLTSSYEQYF. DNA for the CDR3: TGCAGTGCTAGAGTTCTTACAAGCTCCTACGAGCAGTACTTC.

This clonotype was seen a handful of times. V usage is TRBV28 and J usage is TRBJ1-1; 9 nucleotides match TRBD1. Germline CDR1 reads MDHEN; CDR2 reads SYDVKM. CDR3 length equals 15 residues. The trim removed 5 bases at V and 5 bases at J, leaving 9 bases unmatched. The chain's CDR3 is CASSPRDRVATEAFF. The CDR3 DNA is TGTGCCAGCAGTCCCAGGGACAGGGTAGCGACTGAAGCTTTCTTT.

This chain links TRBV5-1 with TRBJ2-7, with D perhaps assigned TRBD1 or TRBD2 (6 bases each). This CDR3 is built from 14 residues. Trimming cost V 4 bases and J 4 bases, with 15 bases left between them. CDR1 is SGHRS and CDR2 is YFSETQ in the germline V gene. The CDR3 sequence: CASSPGTQGYEQYV. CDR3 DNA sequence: TGCGCCAGCAGCCCAGGGACTCAGGGGTACGAGCAGTACGTC.

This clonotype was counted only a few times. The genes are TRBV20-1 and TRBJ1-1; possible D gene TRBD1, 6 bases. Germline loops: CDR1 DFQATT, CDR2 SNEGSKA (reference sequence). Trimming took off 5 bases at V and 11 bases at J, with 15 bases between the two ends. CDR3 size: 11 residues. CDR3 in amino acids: CSAEGGPKAFF. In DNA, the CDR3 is TGCAGTGCTGAGGGGGGGCCGAAGGCTTTCTTT.

This CDR3 is CASSPRAGGKNIQYF. Here the CDR3 DNA reads TGTGCCAGCAGTCCAAGGGCCGGTGGCAAAAACATTCAGTACTTC. The rearrangement links TRBV25-1 to TRBJ2-4; D gene ambiguous. The germline CDR1 and CDR2 sequences are MGHDK and SYGVNS. With 5 bases removed from V and 3 bases from J, the gap between germline ends came to 14 bases. The length of the CDR3 is 15 residues.

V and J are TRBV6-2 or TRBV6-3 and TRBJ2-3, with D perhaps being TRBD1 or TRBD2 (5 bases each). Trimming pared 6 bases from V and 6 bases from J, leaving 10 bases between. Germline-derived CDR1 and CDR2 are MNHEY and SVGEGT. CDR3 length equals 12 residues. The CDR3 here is CASRWGGDTQYF. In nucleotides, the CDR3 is TGTGCCAGCAGGTGGGGCGGGGATACGCAGTATTTT.

The CDR3 nucleotides are TGTGCCAGCAGCTTAGGCGGTAAACAGTACACTGAAGCTTTCTTT. This encodes CASSLGGKQYTEAFF. The rearrangement uses TRBV7-9 and TRBJ1-1; D remains unclear. Germline CDR1 is SEHNR and CDR2 is FQNEAQ (reference sequence). V lost 1 base, J lost 3 bases, and 12 bases lay in between. The CDR3 length is 15 residues.

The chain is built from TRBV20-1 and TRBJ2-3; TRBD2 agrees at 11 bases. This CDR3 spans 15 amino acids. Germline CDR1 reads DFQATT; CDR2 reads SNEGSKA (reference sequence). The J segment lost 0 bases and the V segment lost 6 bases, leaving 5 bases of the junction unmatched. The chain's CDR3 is CSALGLAASTDTQYF. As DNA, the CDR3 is TGCAGTGCACTGGGACTAGCGGCAAGCACAGATACGCAGTATTTT.